This is a list of T cell receptor beta chains from one sample in a study of T cells in Graves' hyperthyroidism and ophthalmopathy. TCRdb reanalysed the multiplex PCR reads using MiXCR and keeps one entry per CDR3 protein. Of 600,000 or so distinct CDR3 sequences listed, roughly 50% are singletons. Sequencing was performed on peripheral blood or thyroid tissue (not recorded which). The receptors here all came from a woman aged 18-29 years with Graves' hyperthyroidism. The CDR3 runs from the conserved cysteine through the conserved F or W. The order of the fields is D gene, clone size, J gene, V gene, CDR3 DNA, CDR3 protein. A D gene is named only where the DNA matches it firmly. For some rows the clone size is stated as once, few or many, or as a class when expanded; others skip it.

D: TRBD1; size: NA; J: TRBJ1-1; V: TRBV20-1; DNA: TGCAGTGCGCCAGGGGGTGCTGAAGCTTTCTTT; CDR3: CSAPGGAEAFF
D: NA; size: NA; J: TRBJ2-7; V: TRBV14; DNA: TGTGCCAGCAGCCAAGATGCTAGCTACGAGCAGTACTTC; CDR3: CASSQDASYEQYF
D: TRBD2; size: NA; J: TRBJ2-5; V: TRBV5-1; DNA: TGCGCCAGCAGCATCTACGGTAGCGGGACCCAAGAGACCCAGTACTTC; CDR3: CASSIYGSGTQETQYF
D: NA; size: many; J: TRBJ2-7; V: TRBV29-1; DNA: TGCAGCGTCGGGACTTCCCACTACGAGCAGTACTTC; CDR3: CSVGTSHYEQYF
D: NA; size: NA; J: TRBJ2-3; V: TRBV5-4; DNA: TGTGCCAGCAGCTTGGGTCCTGGGAGCACAGATACGCAGTATTTT; CDR3: CASSLGPGSTDTQYF
D: TRBD1; size: few; J: TRBJ1-5; V: TRBV20-1; DNA: TGCAGTGCCACCGGGACAGGCCTGAACTGGGGCAATCAGCCCCAGCATTTT; CDR3: CSATGTGLNWGNQPQHF
D: NA; size: many; J: TRBJ1-5; V: TRBV2; DNA: TGTGCCAGCAGTGGTGGCACGGACCTTTGGCCCCAGCATTTT; CDR3: CASSGGTDLWPQHF
D: NA; size: many; J: TRBJ1-1; V: TRBV7-9; DNA: TGTGCCAGCAGCTTAGCTCCGGGAACGAACACTGAAGCTTTCTTT; CDR3: CASSLAPGTNTEAFF
D: TRBD1; size: many; J: TRBJ2-7; V: TRBV7-2; DNA: TGTGCCAGCAGCTACGGACAGGGCCAGTACTTC; CDR3: CASSYGQGQYF
D: TRBD2; size: many; J: TRBJ2-7; V: TRBV29-1; DNA: TGCAGCGTTGCGCCCACTAGCGGGAGATCCTACGAGCAGTACTTC; CDR3: CSVAPTSGRSYEQYF
D: NA; size: NA; J: TRBJ1-1; V: TRBV10-3; DNA: TGTGCCGTCAGTGGGAGGGGGAACACGGACGTCGAAGCTTTCTTT; CDR3: CAVSGRGNTDVEAFF
D: TRBD1; size: NA; J: TRBJ1-1; V: TRBV10-3; DNA: TGTGCCATCAGTGAGGCGGGACAGCCGAACACTGAAGCTTTCTTT; CDR3: CAISEAGQPNTEAFF
D: TRBD2; size: few; J: TRBJ2-5; V: TRBV2; DNA: TGTGCCAGCAGTCCCCATAGCGGGAGCGGAGAGACCCAGTACTTC; CDR3: CASSPHSGSGETQYF
D: NA; size: NA; J: TRBJ1-3; V: TRBV29-1; DNA: TGCAGCGTTGCCGGTACAGAGGGCCGAAACACCATATATTTT; CDR3: CSVAGTEGRNTIYF
D: NA; size: NA; J: TRBJ2-5; V: TRBV29-1; DNA: TGCAGCGGGGACTGGGGGACCCAGTACTTC; CDR3: CSGDWGTQYF
D: TRBD2; size: NA; J: TRBJ2-5; V: TRBV25-1; DNA: TGTGCCAGCAGTGCTCCGGGGACTAGCGGGAGGGCCCAAAAGACCCAGTACTTC; CDR3: CASSAPGTSGRAQKTQYF
D: TRBD2; size: NA; J: TRBJ2-7; V: TRBV7-9; DNA: TGTGCCAGCAGCGAACGGGCGGGAGTCTACGAGCAGTACTTC; CDR3: CASSERAGVYEQYF
D: TRBD1; size: NA; J: TRBJ2-5; V: TRBV24-1; DNA: TGTGCCACCAGTGAAGGTCAGGGGGCCTGGCAGCCCCAGTACTTC; CDR3: CATSEGQGAWQPQYF
D: TRBD1; size: few; J: TRBJ1-2; V: TRBV2; DNA: TGTGCCAGCAGCCGGGACAGGGGGTTAGAAACGCCTGGCTACACCTTC; CDR3: CASSRDRGLETPGYTF
D: TRBD1; size: many; J: TRBJ1-1; V: TRBV10-3; DNA: TGTGCCATCAGTGCTGGCAGGGGGCGCGTGGACACTGAAGCTTTCTTT; CDR3: CAISAGRGRVDTEAFF
D: NA; size: NA; J: TRBJ1-1; V: TRBV14; DNA: TGTGCCAGCAGCCAAGACCGGACAGTCTACACTGAAGCTTTCTTT; CDR3: CASSQDRTVYTEAFF
D: TRBD2; size: NA; J: TRBJ2-3; V: TRBV7-2; DNA: TGTGCCAGCAGCCGGACTAGCGGCACAGATACGCAGTATTTT; CDR3: CASSRTSGTDTQYF
D: NA; size: few; J: TRBJ1-1; V: TRBV2; DNA: TGTGCCAGCAGTGTGGCAGGGAGGGACACTGAAGCTTTCTTT; CDR3: CASSVAGRDTEAFF
D: NA; size: NA; J: TRBJ2-5; V: TRBV20-1; DNA: TGCAGTGCTAGAGATCAGGACGGGAAAGGGACCCAGTACTTC; CDR3: CSARDQDGKGTQYF
D: NA; size: NA; J: TRBJ1-2; V: TRBV25-1; DNA: TGTGCCAGCAGTGAATATTGGTCACGGGACGGCTACACCTTC; CDR3: CASSEYWSRDGYTF
D: TRBD1; size: once; J: TRBJ1-1; V: TRBV2; DNA: TGTGCCAGCAGGTGGACAGGGGGGGGAACTGAAGCTTTCTTT; CDR3: CASRWTGGGTEAFF
D: NA; size: NA; J: TRBJ1-1; V: TRBV18; DNA: TGTGCCAGCTCACCTACGACGGTAATGAACACTGAAGCTTTCTTT; CDR3: CASSPTTVMNTEAFF
D: TRBD1; size: NA; J: TRBJ1-4; V: TRBV5-5; DNA: TGTGCCAGCAGCTCTCGGACAGGGACGTTGTGG; CDR3: CASSSRTGTLW
D: NA; size: NA; J: TRBJ1-4; V: TRBV25-1; DNA: TGTGCCAGCAGTGAACCCAGGTCTAATGAAAAACTGTTTTTT; CDR3: CASSEPRSNEKLFF
D: NA; size: many; J: TRBJ1-4; V: TRBV15; DNA: TGTGCCACCAGCAGAGATACAGGGTCTTGGGAAAAACTGTTTTTT; CDR3: CATSRDTGSWEKLFF
D: NA; size: NA; J: TRBJ2-5; V: TRBV10-3; DNA: TGTGCCATCAGTGAGTCAGGGACATCCTTC; CDR3: CAISESGTSF
D: TRBD1; size: NA; J: TRBJ1-1; V: TRBV11-2; DNA: TGTGCCAGCAGCCTAGACAGGGACCCTGAAGCTTTCTTT; CDR3: CASSLDRDPEAFF
D: NA; size: few; J: TRBJ2-5; V: TRBV7-9; DNA: TGTGCCAGCAGCTTAGAACAGGGAACTGAGACCCAGTACTTC; CDR3: CASSLEQGTETQYF
D: TRBD2; size: NA; J: TRBJ2-7; V: TRBV15; DNA: TGTGCCACCAGCGGGGGACTAGCGGGAGGGTTCGCCTACGAGCAGTACTTC; CDR3: CATSGGLAGGFAYEQYF
D: TRBD1; size: NA; J: TRBJ2-7; V: TRBV11-1; DNA: TGTGCCAGCAGCTCCCGGGACAGGGCCTACGAGCAGTACTTC; CDR3: CASSSRDRAYEQYF
D: NA; size: many; J: TRBJ1-2; V: TRBV7-2; DNA: TGTGCCAGCAGCGCCCTTACAGCTAACTATGGCTACACCTTC; CDR3: CASSALTANYGYTF
D: NA; size: NA; J: TRBJ1-1; V: TRBV11-3; DNA: TGTGCTAGCCGCGTGACCTCCCCTGAAGCTTTCTTT; CDR3: CASRVTSPEAFF
D: NA; size: NA; J: TRBJ2-5; V: TRBV7-3; DNA: TGTGCCAGCAGCTCGGGACACAACCAAGAGACCCAGTACTTC; CDR3: CASSSGHNQETQYF
D: NA; size: few; J: TRBJ1-6; V: TRBV10-3; DNA: TGTGCCATCAGTGGAGGTCCCCTCCACTTT; CDR3: CAISGGPLHF
D: TRBD2; size: NA; J: TRBJ2-2; V: TRBV25-1; DNA: TGTGCCAGCAGTTTAGGAGCGGGAGGATCCGGGGAGCTGTTTTTT; CDR3: CASSLGAGGSGELFF
D: TRBD2; size: NA; J: TRBJ2-7; V: TRBV20-1; DNA: TGCAGTGCTATCGACCAGCGGGAGAACGAGCAGTACTTC; CDR3: CSAIDQRENEQYF
D: NA; size: NA; J: TRBJ1-6; V: TRBV19; DNA: TGTGCCAGTAGTATAGTCGGGACTCGAAGCTCCTATAATTCACCCCTCCACTTT; CDR3: CASSIVGTRSSYNSPLHF
D: TRBD1; size: many; J: TRBJ1-5; V: TRBV7-2; DNA: TGTGCCAGCGTGCTACCCCGGGGCAGGGGGAACGGTCAGCCCCAGCATTTT; CDR3: CASVLPRGRGNGQPQHF
D: NA; size: NA; J: TRBJ1-6; V: TRBV29-1; DNA: TGCAGCGTTGCGTCAGGGACCGGTAATTCACCCCTCCACTTT; CDR3: CSVASGTGNSPLHF
D: NA; size: NA; J: TRBJ2-1; V: TRBV15; DNA: TGTGCCACCAGCAGGGGTGGACTGGATGAGCAGTTCTTC; CDR3: CATSRGGLDEQFF
D: NA; size: NA; J: TRBJ1-3; V: TRBV29-1; DNA: TGCAGCGTCCTCCATTGGGGGTCCTCTGGAAACACCATATATTTT; CDR3: CSVLHWGSSGNTIYF
D: TRBD1; size: NA; J: TRBJ2-7; V: TRBV7-3; DNA: TGTGCCAGCAGCCTCACGGGACAGGGGTACGAGCAGTACTTC; CDR3: CASSLTGQGYEQYF